The clone carrying this T cell receptor (beta chain) was seen only once. These data come from a study of CD8 T cells in Susac syndrome. Study background: At blood draw, Susac syndrome patients were therapy-naive, on corticosteroids, or on intravenous immunoglobulin alone.

The authors reverse transcribed roughly 0.5 to 1 ug RNA with random hexamers. One entry per CDR3 protein results from TCRdb running MiXCR on the immunoSEQ multiplex PCR reads. The repertoire holds 100,000 to 150,000 distinct CDR3 sequences, with around 96% as singletons. Germline loops: CDR1 LNHNV, CDR2 YYDKDF (reference sequence). The CDR3 spans 14 residues. V dropped 3 bases and J dropped 6 bases, with 14 bases sitting between them. The origin of this receptor is a human donor with Susac syndrome. This chain connects TRBV15 to TRBJ1-2, with a possible D match to TRBD1 (5 bases). Sequencing was carried out using CD8+ T cells from PBMCs. CDR3 sequence: CATSRRTGLNGYTF. In nucleotides, the CDR3 is TGTGCCACCAGCAGGCGGACGGGGCTTAATGGCTACACCTTC.